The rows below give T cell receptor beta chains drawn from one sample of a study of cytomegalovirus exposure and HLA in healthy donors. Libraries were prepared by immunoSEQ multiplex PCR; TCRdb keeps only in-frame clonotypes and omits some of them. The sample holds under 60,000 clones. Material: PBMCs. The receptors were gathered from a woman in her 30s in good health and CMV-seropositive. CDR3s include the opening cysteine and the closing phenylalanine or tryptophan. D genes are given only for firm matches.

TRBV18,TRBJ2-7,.,CASSPPGRGNYEQYF,TGTGCCAGCTCACCGCCGGGACGGGGGAACTACGAGCAGTACTTC
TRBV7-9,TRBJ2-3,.,CASSPPAVSTDTQYF,TGTGCCAGCAGCCCACCCGCGGTTAGCACAGATACGCAGTATTTT
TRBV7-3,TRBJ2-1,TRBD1,CASSWDRDNEQFF,TGTGCCAGCAGCTGGGACAGGGACAATGAGCAGTTCTTC
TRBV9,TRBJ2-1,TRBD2,CASSVGTSATEQFF,TGTGCCAGCAGCGTGGGGACTAGCGCTACTGAGCAGTTCTTC
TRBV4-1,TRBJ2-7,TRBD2,CASSQGPSGDYEQYF,TGCGCCAGCAGCCAAGGACCTAGCGGAGACTACGAGCAGTACTTC
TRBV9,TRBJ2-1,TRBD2,CASSEGLAGAYNEQFF,TGTGCCAGCAGCGAAGGACTAGCGGGAGCCTACAATGAGCAGTTCTTC
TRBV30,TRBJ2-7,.,CAYPPKRAHYEQYF,TGTGCATATCCACCCAAGCGGGCGCACTACGAGCAGTACTTC
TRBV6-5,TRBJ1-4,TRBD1,CASRGQGGEKLFF,TGTGCCAGCAGAGGACAGGGAGGAGAAAAACTGTTTTTT
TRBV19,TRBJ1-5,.,CASSIMGSNQPQHF,TGTGCCAGTAGTATAATGGGCAGCAATCAGCCCCAGCATTTT
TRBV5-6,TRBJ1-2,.,CASSLLLASSRSGYTF,TGTGCCAGCAGCTTGTTATTGGCCTCCTCTAGGTCTGGCTACACCTTC
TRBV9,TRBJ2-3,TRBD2,CASSVGTSGSTDTQYF,TGTGCCAGCAGCGTGGGGACTAGCGGGAGCACAGATACGCAGTATTTT
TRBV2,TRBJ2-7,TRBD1,CASSEWFGTGGPYEQYF,TGTGCCAGCAGTGAATGGTTCGGGACAGGGGGCCCCTACGAGCAGTACTTC
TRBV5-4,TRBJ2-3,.,CASSPGGDTDTQYF,TGTGCCAGCAGCCCCGGTGGTGACACAGATACGCAGTATTTT
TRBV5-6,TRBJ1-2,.,CASSPTVNYGYTF,TGTGCCAGCAGCCCTACAGTTAACTATGGCTACACCTTC
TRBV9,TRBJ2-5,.,CASSSRSTEETQYF,TGTGCCAGCAGCTCCCGGAGTACCGAAGAGACCCAGTACTTC
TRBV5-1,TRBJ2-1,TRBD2,CASGKGTSSINEQFF,TGCGCCAGCGGCAAAGGGACTAGCAGTATCAATGAGCAGTTCTTC
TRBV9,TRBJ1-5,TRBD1,CASSVGQGGAQPQHF,TGTGCCAGCAGCGTCGGACAGGGTGGTGCTCAGCCCCAGCATTTT
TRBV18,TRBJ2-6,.,CASSRDSQNSGANVLTF,TGTGCCAGCTCGCGGGACAGTCAAAACTCTGGGGCCAACGTCCTGACTTTC
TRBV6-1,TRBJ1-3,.,CASSWRGEYGNTIYF,TGTGCCAGCAGTTGGCGGGGGGAGTATGGAAACACCATATATTTT
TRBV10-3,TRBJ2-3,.,CAISGRQGRGPDTQYF,TGTGCCATCAGTGGGCGGCAAGGACGGGGTCCAGATACGCAGTATTTT
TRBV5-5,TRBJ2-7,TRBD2,CASSSGLAGGPYEQYF,TGTGCCAGCAGCTCGGGACTAGCGGGGGGACCTTACGAGCAGTACTTC
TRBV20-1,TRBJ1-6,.,CSASSGGLHF,TGCAGTGCTAGCTCGGGAGGGCTCCACTTT
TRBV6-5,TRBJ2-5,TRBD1,CASNRPGQNLNQYF,TGTGCCAGCAACCGACCGGGACAGAACCTAAATCAGTACTTC
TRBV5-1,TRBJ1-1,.,CASSQESFNTEAFF,TGCGCCAGCAGCCAAGAAAGCTTTAACACTGAAGCTTTCTTT
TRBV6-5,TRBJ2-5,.,CASSPVGGAGETQYF,TGTGCCAGCAGTCCGGTTGGGGGGGCCGGAGAGACCCAGTACTTC
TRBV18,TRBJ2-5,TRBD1,CASSPDRGFVQETQYF,TGTGCCAGCTCACCGGACAGGGGATTTGTGCAAGAGACCCAGTACTTC
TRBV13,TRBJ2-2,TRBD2,CASSGLAGNTGELFF,TGTGCCAGCAGCGGACTAGCGGGGAACACCGGGGAGCTGTTTTTT
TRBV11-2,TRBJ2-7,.,CASSFDRYYEQYF,TGTGCCAGCAGCTTTGACAGGTACTACGAGCAGTACTTC
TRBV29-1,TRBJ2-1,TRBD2,CSVEGLAGGDNEQFF,TGCAGCGTTGAAGGACTAGCGGGAGGTGACAATGAGCAGTTCTTC
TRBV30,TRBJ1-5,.,CAWTAGLSRQPQHF,TGTGCCTGGACCGCCGGACTAAGCCGGCAGCCCCAGCATTTT
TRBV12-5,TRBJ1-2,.,CASGFSNYGYTF,TGTGCTAGTGGTTTTTCAAACTATGGCTACACCTTC
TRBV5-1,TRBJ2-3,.,CASSFSVSTDTQYF,TGCGCCAGCAGCTTTTCCGTGAGCACAGATACGCAGTATTTT
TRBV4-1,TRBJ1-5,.,CASSREREQPQHF,TGCGCCAGCAGCCGAGAAAGGGAGCAGCCCCAGCATTTT
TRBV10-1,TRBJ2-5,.,CASSDSGLQETQYF,TGCGCCAGCAGTGACTCCGGACTCCAAGAGACCCAGTACTTC
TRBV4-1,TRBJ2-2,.,CASRTTNTGELFF,TGCGCCAGCAGGACAACGAACACCGGGGAGCTGTTTTTT
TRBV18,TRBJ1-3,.,CASSPPGAGNTIYF,TGTGCCAGCTCACCACCGGGGGCCGGAAACACCATATATTTT
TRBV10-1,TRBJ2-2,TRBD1,CASSEPGQGPTGELFF,TGCGCCAGCAGTGAGCCGGGACAGGGACCCACCGGGGAGCTGTTTTTT
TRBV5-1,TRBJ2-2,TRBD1,CASSLWQGAQRELFF,TGCGCCAGCAGCCTGTGGCAGGGGGCGCAAAGGGAGCTGTTTTTT
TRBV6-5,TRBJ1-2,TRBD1,CASKGGTGGGYGYTF,TGTGCCAGCAAGGGCGGGACAGGGGGCGGCTATGGCTACACCTTC
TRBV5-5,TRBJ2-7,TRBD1,CASSLPSGGTGPYEQYF,TGTGCCAGCAGCTTACCTTCTGGTGGGACAGGGCCCTACGAGCAGTACTTC
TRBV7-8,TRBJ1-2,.,CASSLGSRNYGYTF,TGTGCCAGCAGCTTAGGGTCTAGAAACTATGGCTACACCTTC
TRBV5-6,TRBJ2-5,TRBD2,CASSSLTSGGAGQETQYF,TGTGCCAGCAGCTCTCTGACTAGCGGGGGGGCGGGGCAAGAGACCCAGTACTTC
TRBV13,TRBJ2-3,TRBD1,CASSSSGTGGRYTQYF,TGTGCCAGCAGCTCCTCCGGGACAGGGGGCAGGTATACGCAGTATTTT
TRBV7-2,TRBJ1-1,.,CASSLGHSNTEAFF,TGTGCCAGCAGCCTGGGACATTCGAACACTGAAGCTTTCTTT
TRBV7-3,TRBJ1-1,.,CASSDMGNTEAFF,TGTGCCAGCTCTGACATGGGGAACACTGAAGCTTTCTTT
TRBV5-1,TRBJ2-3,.,CASSVTPGTSSTDTQYF,TGCGCCAGCAGCGTGACCCCGGGGACTTCAAGCACAGATACGCAGTATTTT
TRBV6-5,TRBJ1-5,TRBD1,CASRRGQRNQPQHF,TGTGCCAGCAGGAGGGGACAGCGCAATCAGCCCCAGCATTTT
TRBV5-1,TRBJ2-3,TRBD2,CASARSGGGTDTQYF,TGCGCCAGCGCCAGAAGCGGGGGGGGCACAGATACGCAGTATTTT
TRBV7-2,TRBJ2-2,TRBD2,CASSLVGTSGNTGELFF,TGTGCCAGCAGCTTAGTGGGGACTAGCGGAAACACCGGGGAGCTGTTTTTT
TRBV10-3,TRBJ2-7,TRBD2,CAIRGASGGGPYF,TGTGCCATCAGAGGGGCCTCGGGAGGGGGGCCTTACTTC